The 5 T cell receptor beta chains below all came from one sample that was sequenced in a study of T cell repertoires in cytomegalovirus infection. TCRdb called the reads again in MiXCR, with one record for every CDR3 protein. The sample records roughly 100,000 distinct CDR3 sequences, 16% being singletons. Sequencing was performed on PBMCs. All receptors derive from a human donor in good health (CMV status not recorded). Some clones in this sample may be carry-over from other donors' samples.

This clonotype has a count of ten or more. This chain connects TRBV28 to TRBJ2-3; D is perhaps TRBD2 (7 bases). Trimming took 7 bases from V and 1 from J, leaving 15 bases between them. The CDR3 is 15 residues long. Germline-derived CDR1 and CDR2 are MDHEN and SYDVKM. CDR3 DNA: TGTGCCAGCATAAGTGGGGGGGCCGGCACAGATACGCAGTATTTT. Encoded protein: CASISGGAGTDTQYF.

This clonotype occurred many times. This chain links TRBV4-3 with TRBJ1-2; D gene uncertain. Trimming stripped 3 bases from V and 2 bases from J, with 10 bases between. This CDR3 has 14 amino acids. The V gene's germline CDR1 is LGHNA and CDR2 YSLEER. The CDR3 is CASSQIRTNYGYTF. The CDR3 DNA follows: TGCGCCAGCAGCCAGATCCGGACGAACTATGGCTACACCTTC.

This chain connects TRBV7-2 to TRBJ2-1; weak D call: TRBD2 (5 bases). V was shortened by 4 bases and J by 2 bases, with 15 bases between the two germline ends. CDR3 length equals 16 residues. Per the germline V gene, CDR1 is SGHTA and CDR2 is FQGNSA. DNA of the CDR3: TGTGCCAGCAGCTCGGCCCTGTACGGGACCTACAATGAGCAGTTCTTC. Its translation: CASSSALYGTYNEQFF. The full variable domain, its missing parts supplied by reference TRBV7-2 and TRBJ2-1, is GAGVSQSPSNKVTEKGKDVELRCDPISGHTALYWYRQSLGQGLEFLIYFQGNSAPDKSGLPSDRFSAERTGGSVSTLTIQRTQQEDSAVYLCASSSALYGTYNEQFFGPGTRLTVL.

J is TRBJ2-1 and V is TRBV10-3; possibly TRBD2 for D (5 bases). The V end lost 6 bases, the J end lost 1 base, and 10 bases lay between the germline ends. CDR1 ENHRY and CDR2 SYGVKD come from the germline V gene. The CDR3 has 14 residues. The CDR3 protein is CAIRERSSYNEQFF. The CDR3 nucleotides read TGTGCCATCAGGGAGCGGTCGTCCTACAATGAGCAGTTCTTC.

The rearrangement uses TRBV18 and TRBJ1-1; no reliable D call. The V gene lost 7 bases and the J gene lost 1 base, with 10 bases spanning the gap. The length of the CDR3 is 13 residues. Germline CDR1 is KGHSH and CDR2 is LQKENI. DNA for the CDR3: TGTGCCAGCTGCGGACTCCCGAACACTGAAGCTTTCTTT. This translates into CASCGLPNTEAFF. Supplemented by reference TRBV18 and TRBJ1-1, the full variable domain reads NAGVMQNPRHLVRRRGQEARLRCSPMKGHSHVYWYRQLPEEGLKFMVYLQKENIIDESGMPKERFSAEFPKEGPSILRIQQVVRGDSAAYFCASCGLPNTEAFFGQGTRLTVV.